This T cell receptor beta chain is drawn from a study of T-cell memory formation after mild COVID-19. Overall study context: TCR clustering was largely donor specific.

This CDR3 comprises 12 residues. Per the germline V gene, CDR1 is SGHAT and CDR2 is FQNNGV. V was cut by 6 bases and J by 5 bases, with 10 bases left in between. One entry per CDR3 protein results from TCRdb running MiXCR on the 5' RACE reads. The table shows over 350,000 distinct CDR3 sequences, with about 17% occurring only once. This clonotype was recorded many times. This receptor was taken from a man younger than 35 who had mild COVID-19 (a few samples of this study predate the infection). Cell type and time point are not known. This chain links TRBV11-2 with TRBJ1-1; D uncertain. Sequencing was done on a sample of PBMCs or a T cell subset sorted from them (not recorded which). The CDR3 loop is CASRHTGTEAFF. The CDR3 DNA sequence: TGTGCCAGCAGACATACGGGGACTGAAGCTTTCTTT.